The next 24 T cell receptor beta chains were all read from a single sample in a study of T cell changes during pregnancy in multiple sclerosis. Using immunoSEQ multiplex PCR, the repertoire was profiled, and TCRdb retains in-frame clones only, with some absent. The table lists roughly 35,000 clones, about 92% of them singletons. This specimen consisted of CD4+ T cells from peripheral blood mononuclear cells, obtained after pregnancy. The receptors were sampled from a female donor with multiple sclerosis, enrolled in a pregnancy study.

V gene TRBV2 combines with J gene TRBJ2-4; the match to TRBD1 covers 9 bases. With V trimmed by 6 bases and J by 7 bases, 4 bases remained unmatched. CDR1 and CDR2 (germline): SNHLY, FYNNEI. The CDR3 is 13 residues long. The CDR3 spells CASRGDRANIQYF. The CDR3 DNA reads TGTGCCAGCAGGGGGGACAGGGCGAACATTCAGTACTTC.

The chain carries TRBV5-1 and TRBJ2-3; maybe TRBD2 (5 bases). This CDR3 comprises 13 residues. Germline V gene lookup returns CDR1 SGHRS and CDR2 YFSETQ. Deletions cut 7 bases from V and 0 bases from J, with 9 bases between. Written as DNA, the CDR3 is TGCGCCAGCTTCCGAGGGAGCACAGATACGCAGTATTTT. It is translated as CASFRGSTDTQYF. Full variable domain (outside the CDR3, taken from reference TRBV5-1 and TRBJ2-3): KAGVTQTPRYLIKTRGQQVTLSCSPISGHRSVSWYQQTPGQGLQFLFEYFSETQRNKGNFPGRFSGRQFSNSRSEMNVSTLELGDSALYLCASFRGSTDTQYFGPGTRLTVL.

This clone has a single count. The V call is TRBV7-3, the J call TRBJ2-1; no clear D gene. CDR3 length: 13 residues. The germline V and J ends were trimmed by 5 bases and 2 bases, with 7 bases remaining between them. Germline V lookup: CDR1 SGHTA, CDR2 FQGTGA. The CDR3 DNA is TGTGCCAGCAGCCAAGCCCCCTACAATGAGCAGTTCTTC. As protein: CASSQAPYNEQFF.

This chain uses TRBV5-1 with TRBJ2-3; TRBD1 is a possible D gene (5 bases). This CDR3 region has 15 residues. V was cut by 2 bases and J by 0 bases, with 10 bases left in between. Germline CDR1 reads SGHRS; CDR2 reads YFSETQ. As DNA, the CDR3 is TGCGCCAGCAGCTTCAGGGATTCTAGCACAGATACGCAGTATTTT. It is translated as CASSFRDSSTDTQYF.

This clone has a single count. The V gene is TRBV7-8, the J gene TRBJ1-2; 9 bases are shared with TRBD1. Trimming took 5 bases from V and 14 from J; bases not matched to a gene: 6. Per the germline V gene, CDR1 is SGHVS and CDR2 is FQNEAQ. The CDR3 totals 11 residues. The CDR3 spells CASSLQGAKTF. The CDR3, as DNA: TGTGCCAGCAGCCTACAGGGGGCAAAAACCTTC.

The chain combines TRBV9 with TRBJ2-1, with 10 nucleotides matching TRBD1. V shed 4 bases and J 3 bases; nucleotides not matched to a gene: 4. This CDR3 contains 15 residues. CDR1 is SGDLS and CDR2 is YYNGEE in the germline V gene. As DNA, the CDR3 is TGTGCCAGCAGCATCCGGACAGGGGGCTACAATGAGCAGTTCTTC. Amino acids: CASSIRTGGYNEQFF.

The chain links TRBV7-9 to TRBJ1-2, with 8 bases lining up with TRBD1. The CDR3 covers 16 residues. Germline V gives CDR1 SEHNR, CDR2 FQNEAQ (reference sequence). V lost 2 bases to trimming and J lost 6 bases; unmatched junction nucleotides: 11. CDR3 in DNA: TGTGCCAGCAGCTTACTAGGGCAGGGGGCGTATGATGGCTACACCTTC. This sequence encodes CASSLLGQGAYDGYTF. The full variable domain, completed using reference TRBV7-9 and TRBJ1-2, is DTGVSQNPRHKITKRGQNVTFRCDPISEHNRLYWYRQTLGQGPEFLTYFQNEAQLEKSRLLSDRFSAERPKGSFSTLEIQRTEQGDSAMYLCASSLLGQGAYDGYTFGSGTRLTVV.

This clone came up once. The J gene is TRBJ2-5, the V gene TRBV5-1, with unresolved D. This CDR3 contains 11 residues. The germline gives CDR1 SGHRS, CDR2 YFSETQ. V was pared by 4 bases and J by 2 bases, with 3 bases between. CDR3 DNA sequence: TGCGCCAGCAGCGCGCAAGAGACCCAGTACTTC. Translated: CASSAQETQYF.

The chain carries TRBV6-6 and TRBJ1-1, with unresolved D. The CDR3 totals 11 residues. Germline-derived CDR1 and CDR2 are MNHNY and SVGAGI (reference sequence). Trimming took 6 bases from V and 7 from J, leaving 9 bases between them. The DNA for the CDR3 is TGTGCCAGCAGCCGGGAAAATGAAGCTTTCTTT. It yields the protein CASSRENEAFF.

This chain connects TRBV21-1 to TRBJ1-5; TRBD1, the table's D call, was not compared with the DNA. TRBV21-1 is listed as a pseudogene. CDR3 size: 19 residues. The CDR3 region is CASSKSRTGMFYSNQPQHF. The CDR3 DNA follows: TGTGCCAGCAGCAAAAGTCGGACAGGGATGTTTTATAGCAATCAGCCCCAGCATTTT.

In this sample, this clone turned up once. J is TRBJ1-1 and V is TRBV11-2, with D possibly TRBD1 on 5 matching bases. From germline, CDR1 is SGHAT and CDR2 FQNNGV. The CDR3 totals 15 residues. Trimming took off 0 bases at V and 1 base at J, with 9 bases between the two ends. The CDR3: CASSLDGAENTEAFF. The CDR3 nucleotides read TGTGCCAGCAGCTTAGATGGGGCAGAGAACACTGAAGCTTTCTTT.

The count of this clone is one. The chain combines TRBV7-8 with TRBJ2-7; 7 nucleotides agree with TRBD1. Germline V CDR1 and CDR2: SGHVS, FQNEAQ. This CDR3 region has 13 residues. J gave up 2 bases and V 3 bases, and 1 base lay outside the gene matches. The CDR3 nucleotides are TGTGCCAGCAGCTTGGGACAGCCCTACGAGCAGTACTTC. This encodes CASSLGQPYEQYF.

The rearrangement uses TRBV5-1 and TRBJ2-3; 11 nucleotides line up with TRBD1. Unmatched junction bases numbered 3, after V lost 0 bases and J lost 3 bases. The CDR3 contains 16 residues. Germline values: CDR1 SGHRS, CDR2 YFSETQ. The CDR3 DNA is TGCGCCAGCAGCTTGGCCGGGACAGGGGGGACAGATACGCAGTATTTT. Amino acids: CASSLAGTGGTDTQYF.

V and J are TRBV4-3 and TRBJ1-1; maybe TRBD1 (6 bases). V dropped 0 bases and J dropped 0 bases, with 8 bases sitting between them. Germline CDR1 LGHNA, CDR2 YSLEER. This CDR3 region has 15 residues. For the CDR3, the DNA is TGCGCCAGCAGCCAAGAAGACAGGATGAACACTGAAGCTTTCTTT. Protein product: CASSQEDRMNTEAFF.

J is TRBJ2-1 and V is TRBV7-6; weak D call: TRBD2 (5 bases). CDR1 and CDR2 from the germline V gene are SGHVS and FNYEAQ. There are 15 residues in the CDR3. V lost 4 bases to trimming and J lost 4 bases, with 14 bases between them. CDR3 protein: CASSSSGSRYNEQFF. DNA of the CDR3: TGTGCCAGCAGCTCCAGTGGGAGTCGATACAATGAGCAGTTCTTC.

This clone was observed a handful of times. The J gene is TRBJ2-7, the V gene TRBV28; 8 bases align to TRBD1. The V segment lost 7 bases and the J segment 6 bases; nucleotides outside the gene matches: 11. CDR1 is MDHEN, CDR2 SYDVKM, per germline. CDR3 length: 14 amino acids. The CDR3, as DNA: TGTGCCAGCATCGCGACAGGGGCTCTGGGCGAGCAGTACTTC. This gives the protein CASIATGALGEQYF. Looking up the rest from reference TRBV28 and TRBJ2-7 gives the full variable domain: DVKVTQSSRYLVKRTGEKVFLECVQDMDHENMFWYRQDPGLGLRLIYFSYDVKMKEKGDIPEGYSVSREKKERFSLILESASTNQTSMYLCASIATGALGEQYFGPGTRLTVT.

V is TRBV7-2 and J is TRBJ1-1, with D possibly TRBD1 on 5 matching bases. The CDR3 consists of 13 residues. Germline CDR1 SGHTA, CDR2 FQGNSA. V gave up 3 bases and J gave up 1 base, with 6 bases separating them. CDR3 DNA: TGTGCCAGCAGCTTCCAGGGGAACACTGAAGCTTTCTTT. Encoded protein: CASSFQGNTEAFF.

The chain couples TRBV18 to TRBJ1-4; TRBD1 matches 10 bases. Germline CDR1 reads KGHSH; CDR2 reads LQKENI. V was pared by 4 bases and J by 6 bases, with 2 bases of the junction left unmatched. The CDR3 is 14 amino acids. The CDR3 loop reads CASSRDRGDEKLFF. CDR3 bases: TGTGCCAGCTCACGGGACAGGGGAGATGAAAAACTGTTTTTT.

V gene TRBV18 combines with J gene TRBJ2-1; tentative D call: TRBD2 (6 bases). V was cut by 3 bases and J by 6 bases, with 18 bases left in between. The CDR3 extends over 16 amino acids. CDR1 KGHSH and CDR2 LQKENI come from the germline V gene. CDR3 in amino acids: CASSPSDGVGGNEQFF. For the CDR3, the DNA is TGTGCCAGCTCACCCTCCGATGGAGTGGGGGGCAATGAGCAGTTCTTC.

The CDR3 reads CASSLRGKSLSGANVLTF. CDR3 nucleotide sequence: TGTGCCAGCAGCTTACGAGGGAAAAGTCTCTCTGGGGCCAACGTCCTGACTTTC. The chain has TRBV7-8 and TRBJ2-6; D perhaps matches TRBD2 (5 bases). This CDR3 contains 18 residues. Germline V gene sequence: CDR1 SGHVS, CDR2 FQNEAQ. V lost 2 bases, J lost 0 bases, and 14 bases lay in between.

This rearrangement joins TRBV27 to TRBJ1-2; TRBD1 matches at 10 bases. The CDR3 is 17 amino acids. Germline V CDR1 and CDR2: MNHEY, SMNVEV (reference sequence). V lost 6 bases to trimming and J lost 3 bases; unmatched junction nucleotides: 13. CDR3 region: CASRRKGQGVNYYGYTF. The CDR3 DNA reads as TGTGCCAGCAGGCGAAAAGGACAGGGGGTTAACTACTATGGCTACACCTTC.

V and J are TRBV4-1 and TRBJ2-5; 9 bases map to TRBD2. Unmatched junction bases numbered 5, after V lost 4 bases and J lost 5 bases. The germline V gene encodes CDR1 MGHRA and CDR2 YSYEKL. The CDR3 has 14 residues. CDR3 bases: TGCGCCAGCAGCCTGCGACTAGCGGCGGAGACCCAGTACTTC. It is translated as CASSLRLAAETQYF.

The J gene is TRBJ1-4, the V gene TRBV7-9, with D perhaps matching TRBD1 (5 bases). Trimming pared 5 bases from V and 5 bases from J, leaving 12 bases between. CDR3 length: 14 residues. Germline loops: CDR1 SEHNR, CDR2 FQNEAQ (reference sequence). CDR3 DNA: TGTGCCAGCAGCCTCCAGGGAAACAATGAAAAACTGTTTTTT. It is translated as CASSLQGNNEKLFF.

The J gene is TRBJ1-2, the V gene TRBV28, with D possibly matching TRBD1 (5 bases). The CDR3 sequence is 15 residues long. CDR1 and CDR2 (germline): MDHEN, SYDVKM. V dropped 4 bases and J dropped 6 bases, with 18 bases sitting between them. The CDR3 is CASSSKGRAPHGYTF. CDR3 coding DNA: TGTGCCAGCAGTTCCAAAGGCAGGGCCCCACATGGCTACACCTTC.